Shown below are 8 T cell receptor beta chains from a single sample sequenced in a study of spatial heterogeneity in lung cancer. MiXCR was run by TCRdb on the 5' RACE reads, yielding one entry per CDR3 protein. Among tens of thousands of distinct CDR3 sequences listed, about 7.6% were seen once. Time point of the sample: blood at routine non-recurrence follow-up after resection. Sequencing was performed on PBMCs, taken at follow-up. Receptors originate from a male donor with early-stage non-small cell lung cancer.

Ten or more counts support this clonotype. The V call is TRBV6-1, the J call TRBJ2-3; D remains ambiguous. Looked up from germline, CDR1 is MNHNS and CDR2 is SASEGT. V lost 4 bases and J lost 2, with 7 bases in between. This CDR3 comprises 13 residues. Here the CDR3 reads CASSGLDTDTQYF. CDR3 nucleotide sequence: TGTGCCAGCAGTGGCCTCGACACAGATACGCAGTATTTT.

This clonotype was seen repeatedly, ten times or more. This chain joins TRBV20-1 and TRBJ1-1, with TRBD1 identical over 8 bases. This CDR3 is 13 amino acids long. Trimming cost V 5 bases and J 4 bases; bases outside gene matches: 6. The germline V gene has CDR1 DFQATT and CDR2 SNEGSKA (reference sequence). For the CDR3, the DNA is TGCAGTGCTGAAGGACAGGGAGCCACTGAAGCTTTCTTT. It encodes CSAEGQGATEAFF.

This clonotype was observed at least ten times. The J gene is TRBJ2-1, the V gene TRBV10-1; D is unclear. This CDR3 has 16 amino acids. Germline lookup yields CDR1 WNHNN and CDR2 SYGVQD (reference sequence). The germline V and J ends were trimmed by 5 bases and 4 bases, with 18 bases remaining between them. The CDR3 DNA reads TGCGCCAGCAGTTCGAACACCCAAGGGTTTTACAATGAGCAGTTCTTC. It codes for CASSSNTQGFYNEQFF.

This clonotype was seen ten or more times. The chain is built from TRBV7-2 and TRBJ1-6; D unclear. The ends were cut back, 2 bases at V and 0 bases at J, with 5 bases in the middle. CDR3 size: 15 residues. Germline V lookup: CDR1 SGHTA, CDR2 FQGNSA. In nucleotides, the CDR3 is TGTGCCAGCAGCTTATTTGGCTCCTATAATTCACCCCTCCACTTT. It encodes CASSLFGSYNSPLHF.

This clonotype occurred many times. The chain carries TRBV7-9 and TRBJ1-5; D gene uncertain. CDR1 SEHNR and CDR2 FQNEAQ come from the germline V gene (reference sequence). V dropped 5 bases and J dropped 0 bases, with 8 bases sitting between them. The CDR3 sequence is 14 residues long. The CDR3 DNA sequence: TGTGCCAGCAGCCCGTGGACTAGCAATCAGCCCCAGCATTTT. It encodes CASSPWTSNQPQHF.

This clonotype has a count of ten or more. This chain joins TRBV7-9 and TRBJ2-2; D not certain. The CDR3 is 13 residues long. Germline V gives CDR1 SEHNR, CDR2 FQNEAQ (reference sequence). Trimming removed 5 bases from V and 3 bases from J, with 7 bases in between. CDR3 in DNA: TGTGCCAGCAGCCCTTGGGACACCGGGGAGCTGTTTTTT. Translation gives CASSPWDTGELFF.

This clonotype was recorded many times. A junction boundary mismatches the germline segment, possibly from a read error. The CDR3 bases are TGTGCCAGCACAGGACAGGGGGCAGACACCGGGGAGCTGGTTTTT. Translated, it gives CASTGQGADTGELVF. The chain combines TRBV7-6 with TRBJ2-2, with 11 bases that match TRBD1. Germline lookup yields CDR1 SGHVS and CDR2 FNYEAQ. This CDR3 spans 15 amino acids. Full variable domain (remainder filled in from reference TRBV7-6 and TRBJ2-2): GAGVSQSPRYKVTKRGQDVALRCDPISGHVSLYWYRQALGQGPEFLTYFNYEAQQDKSGLPNDRFSAERPEGSISTLTIQRTEQRDSAMYRCASTGQGADTGELVFGEGSRLTVL.

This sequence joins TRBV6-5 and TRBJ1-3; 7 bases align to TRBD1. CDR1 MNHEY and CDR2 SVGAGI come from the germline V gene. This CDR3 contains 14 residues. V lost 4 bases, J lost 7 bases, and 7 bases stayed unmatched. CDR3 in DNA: TGTGCCAGCAGTTTGACAGGGACGCGGAACACCATATATTTT. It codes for CASSLTGTRNTIYF.